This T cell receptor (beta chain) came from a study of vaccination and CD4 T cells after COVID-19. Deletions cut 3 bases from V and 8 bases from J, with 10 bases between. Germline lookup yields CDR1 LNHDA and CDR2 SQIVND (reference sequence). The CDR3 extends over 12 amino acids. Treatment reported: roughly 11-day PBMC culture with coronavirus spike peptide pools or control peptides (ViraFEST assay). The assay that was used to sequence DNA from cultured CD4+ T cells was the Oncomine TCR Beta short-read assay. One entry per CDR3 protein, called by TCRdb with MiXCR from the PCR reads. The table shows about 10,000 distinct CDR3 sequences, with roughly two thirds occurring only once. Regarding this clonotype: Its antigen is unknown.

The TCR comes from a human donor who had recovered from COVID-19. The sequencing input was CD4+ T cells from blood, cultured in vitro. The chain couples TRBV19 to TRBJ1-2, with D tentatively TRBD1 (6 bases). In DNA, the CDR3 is TGTGCCAGTAGTATCATCGACAGGGGCTACACCTTC. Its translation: CASSIIDRGYTF.